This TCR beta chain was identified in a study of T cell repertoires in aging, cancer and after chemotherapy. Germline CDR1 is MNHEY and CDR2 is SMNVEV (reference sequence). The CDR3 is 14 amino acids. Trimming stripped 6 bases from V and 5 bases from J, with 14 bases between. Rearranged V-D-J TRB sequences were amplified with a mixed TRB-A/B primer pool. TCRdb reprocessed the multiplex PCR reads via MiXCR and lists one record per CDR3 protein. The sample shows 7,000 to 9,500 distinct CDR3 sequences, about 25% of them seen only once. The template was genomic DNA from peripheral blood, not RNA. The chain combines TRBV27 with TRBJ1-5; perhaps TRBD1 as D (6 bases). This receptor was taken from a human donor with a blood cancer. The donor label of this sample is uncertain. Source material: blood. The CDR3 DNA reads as TGTGCCAGCAGCCGGGACAATCCCTATCAGCCCCAGCATTTT. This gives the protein CASSRDNPYQPQHF.